One T cell receptor (beta chain) is described in this entry. Antigen unknown. The sample originates from a study of blood T cells in healthy people across ages. Alongside a J-beta primer mix, a sample-barcoded 5' primer served in a second PCR lasting 7 to 11 cycles. Any given sample supplied a minimum of 2.5 million CDR3-containing paired-end reads. MiXCR, run by TCRdb on the 5' RACE reads, gives a single entry per CDR3 protein. The sample has roughly 1,500,000 distinct CDR3 sequences, 35% to 45% seen once; the top ten hold roughly 7.9%. Notes on the study in general: In older individuals, TCR beta diversity per million T cells was lower, falling roughly linearly with age.

The CDR3 is made up of 18 amino acids. Germline V gene data show CDR1 as SGDLS and CDR2 as YYNGEE. The V and J ends lost 3 bases and 6 bases, in that order; junction bases with no gene match: 18. They isolated at least 7 million PBMCs from each sample. Material for sequencing was blood. The J gene is TRBJ2-3, the V gene TRBV9; TRBD2 matches 8 bases. The receptor comes from a woman aged 18-35 years in good health. For the CDR3, the DNA is TGTGCCAGCAGCGGAAGCAGGGCTAGCGGGCCCATAGGGGATACGCAGTATTTT. Its protein is CASSGSRASGPIGDTQYF.